This T cell receptor (beta chain) comes out of a study of blood T cell repertoires in COVID-19. The overall study: Samples taken during acute and convalescent COVID-19 were collected in the United States, Italy and Spain. The cDNA or gDNA used as material had been derived from T cells, B-cell-depleted T cells, or PBMCs.

Trimming at V came to 7 bases and at J to 4 bases, leaving 17 bases not matched to a gene. The germline V gene has CDR1 SGHRS and CDR2 YFSETQ. CDR3 length: 20 residues. Original processing methods: Researchers report that nucleated cell counts were estimated from reference gene primer amplification. Sequencing was performed with immunoSEQ multiplex PCR; in TCRdb, only in-frame clones are kept and a portion is missing. That table is the source of V, J and clone size, and D and trimming were worked out from the DNA. The sample has around 240,000 clones, 84% seen once; the top ten hold 1.4%. Sequenced sample: peripheral blood. The source of this sequence is a woman in her thirties or forties who had recovered from COVID-19. The chain has TRBV5-1 and TRBJ2-1; TRBD2 aligns across 16 bases. CDR3 coding DNA: TGCGCCAGCGGAATTACCTCCGGGACTAGCGGGGGGGTGTGGTACAATGAGCAGTTCTTC. This gives the protein CASGITSGTSGGVWYNEQFF.